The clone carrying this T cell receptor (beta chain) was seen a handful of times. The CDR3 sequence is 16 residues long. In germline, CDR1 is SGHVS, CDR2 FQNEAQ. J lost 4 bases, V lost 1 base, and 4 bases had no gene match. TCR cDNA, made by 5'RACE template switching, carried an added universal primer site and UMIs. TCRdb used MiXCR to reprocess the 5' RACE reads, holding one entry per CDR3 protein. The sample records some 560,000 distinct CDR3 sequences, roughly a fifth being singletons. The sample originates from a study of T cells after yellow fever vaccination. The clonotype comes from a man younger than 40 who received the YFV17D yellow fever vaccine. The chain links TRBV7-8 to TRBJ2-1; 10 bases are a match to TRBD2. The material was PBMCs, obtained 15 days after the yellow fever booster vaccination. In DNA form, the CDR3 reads TGTGCCAGCAGCTTAGGTAGCGGGGGGACTTACAATGAGCAGTTCTTC. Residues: CASSLGSGGTYNEQFF. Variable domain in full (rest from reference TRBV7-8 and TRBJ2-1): GAGVSQSPRYKVAKRGQDVALRCDPISGHVSLFWYQQALGQGPEFLTYFQNEAQLDKSGLPSDRFFAERPEGSVSTLKIQRTQQEDSAVYLCASSLGSGGTYNEQFFGPGTRLTVL.